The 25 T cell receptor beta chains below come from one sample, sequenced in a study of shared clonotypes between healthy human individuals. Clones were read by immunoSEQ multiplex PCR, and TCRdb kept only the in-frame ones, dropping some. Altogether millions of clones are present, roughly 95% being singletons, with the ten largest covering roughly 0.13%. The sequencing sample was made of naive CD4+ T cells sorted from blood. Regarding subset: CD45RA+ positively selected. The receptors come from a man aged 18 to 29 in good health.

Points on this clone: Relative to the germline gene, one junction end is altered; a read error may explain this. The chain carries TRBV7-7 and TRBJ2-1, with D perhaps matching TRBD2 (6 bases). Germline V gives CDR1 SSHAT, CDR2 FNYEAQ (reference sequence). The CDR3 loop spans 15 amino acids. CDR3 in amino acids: CASSEGGPTYNEQFF. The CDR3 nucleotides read TGTGCTAGCAGCGAAGGAGGGCCAACCTACAATGAGCAGTTCTTC.

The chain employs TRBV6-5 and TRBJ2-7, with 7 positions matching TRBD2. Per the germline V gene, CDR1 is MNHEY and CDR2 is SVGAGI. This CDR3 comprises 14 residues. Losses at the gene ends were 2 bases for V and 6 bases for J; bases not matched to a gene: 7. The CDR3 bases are TGTGCCAGCAGTTACGGTCCGGGGGAGGGCGAGCAGTACTTC. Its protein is CASSYGPGEGEQYF.

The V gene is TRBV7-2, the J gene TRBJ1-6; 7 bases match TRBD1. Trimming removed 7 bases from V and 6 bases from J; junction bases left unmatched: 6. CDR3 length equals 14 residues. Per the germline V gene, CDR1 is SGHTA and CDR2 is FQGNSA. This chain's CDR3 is CASNRQGLNSPLHF. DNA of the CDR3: TGTGCCAGCAACCGACAGGGACTTAATTCACCCCTCCACTTT.

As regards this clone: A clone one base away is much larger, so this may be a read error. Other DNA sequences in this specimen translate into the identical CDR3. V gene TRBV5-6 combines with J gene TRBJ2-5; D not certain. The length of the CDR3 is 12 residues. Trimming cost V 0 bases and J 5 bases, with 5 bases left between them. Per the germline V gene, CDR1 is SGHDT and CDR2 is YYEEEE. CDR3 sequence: CASSLAGETQYF. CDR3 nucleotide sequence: TGTGCCAGCAGCTTGGCCGGGGAGACCCAGTACTTC.

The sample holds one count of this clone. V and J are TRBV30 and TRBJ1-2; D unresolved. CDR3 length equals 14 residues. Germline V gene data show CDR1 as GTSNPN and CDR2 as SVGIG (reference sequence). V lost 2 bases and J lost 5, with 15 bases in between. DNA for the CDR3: TGTGCCTGGAGTCCCCGGGTCTATTCTTATGGCTACACCTTC. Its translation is CAWSPRVYSYGYTF. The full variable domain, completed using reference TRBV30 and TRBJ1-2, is SQTIHQWPATLVQPVGSPLSLECTVEGTSNPNLYWYRQAAGRGLQLLFYSVGIGQISSEVPQNLSASRPQDRQFILSSKKLLLSDSGFYLCAWSPRVYSYGYTFGSGTRLTVV.

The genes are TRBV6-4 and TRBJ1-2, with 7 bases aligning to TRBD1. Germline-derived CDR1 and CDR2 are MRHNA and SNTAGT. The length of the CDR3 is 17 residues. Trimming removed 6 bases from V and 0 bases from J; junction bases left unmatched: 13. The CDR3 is CASRQHRDSPSNYGYTF. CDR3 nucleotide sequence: TGTGCCAGCAGACAACATAGGGACAGTCCTTCTAACTATGGCTACACCTTC.

The CDR3 nucleotides are TGTGCCAGCAGCCAGGACTCTCGTCCCTACGAGCAGTACTTC. It specifies CASSQDSRPYEQYF. The gene calls are TRBV2 and TRBJ2-7, with D possibly matching TRBD2 (5 bases). The CDR3 runs to 14 residues. The germline gives CDR1 SNHLY, CDR2 FYNNEI. Trimming left V 6 bases short and J 2 bases short, with 14 bases between.

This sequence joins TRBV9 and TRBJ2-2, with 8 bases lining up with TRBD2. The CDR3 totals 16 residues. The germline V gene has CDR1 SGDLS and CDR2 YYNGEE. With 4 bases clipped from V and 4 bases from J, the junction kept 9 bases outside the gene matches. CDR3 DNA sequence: TGTGCCAGCAGCCCCCAGACGGGGGGGGCCACCGGGGAGCTGTTTTTT. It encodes CASSPQTGGATGELFF.

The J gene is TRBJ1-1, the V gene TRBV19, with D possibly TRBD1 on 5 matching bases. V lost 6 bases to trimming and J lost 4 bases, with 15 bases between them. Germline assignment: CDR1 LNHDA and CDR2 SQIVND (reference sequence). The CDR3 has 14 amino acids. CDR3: CASRLRVGGTEAFF. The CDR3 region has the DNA TGTGCCAGTAGGCTTAGGGTTGGGGGCACTGAAGCTTTCTTT.

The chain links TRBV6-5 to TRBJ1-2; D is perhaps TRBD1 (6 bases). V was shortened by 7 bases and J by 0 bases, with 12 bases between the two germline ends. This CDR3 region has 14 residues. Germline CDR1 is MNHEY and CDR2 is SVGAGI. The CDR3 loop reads CASTRRGANYGYTF. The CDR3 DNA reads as TGTGCCAGCACCCGAAGGGGGGCTAACTATGGCTACACCTTC.

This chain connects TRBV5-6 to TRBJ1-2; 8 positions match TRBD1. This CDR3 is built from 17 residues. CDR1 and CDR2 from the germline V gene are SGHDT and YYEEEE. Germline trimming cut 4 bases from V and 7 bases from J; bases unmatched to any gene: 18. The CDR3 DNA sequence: TGTGCCAGCAGCCCTACTTCCACGACAACAGGGGGACTTGGCTACACCTTC. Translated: CASSPTSTTTGGLGYTF. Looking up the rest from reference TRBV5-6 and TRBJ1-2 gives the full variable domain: DAGVTQSPTHLIKTRGQQVTLRCSPKSGHDTVSWYQQALGQGPQFIFQYYEEEERQRGNFPDRFSGHQFPNYSSELNVNALLLGDSALYLCASSPTSTTTGGLGYTFGSGTRLTVV.

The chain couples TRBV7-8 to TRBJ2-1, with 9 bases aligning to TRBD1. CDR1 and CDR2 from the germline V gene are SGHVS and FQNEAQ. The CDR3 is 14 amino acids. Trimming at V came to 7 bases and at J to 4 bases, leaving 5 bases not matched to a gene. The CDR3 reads CASITGTGYNEQFF. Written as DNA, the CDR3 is TGTGCCAGCATCACCGGGACAGGGTACAATGAGCAGTTCTTC. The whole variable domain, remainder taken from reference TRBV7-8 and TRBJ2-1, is GAGVSQSPRYKVAKRGQDVALRCDPISGHVSLFWYQQALGQGPEFLTYFQNEAQLDKSGLPSDRFFAERPEGSVSTLKIQRTQQEDSAVYLCASITGTGYNEQFFGPGTRLTVL.

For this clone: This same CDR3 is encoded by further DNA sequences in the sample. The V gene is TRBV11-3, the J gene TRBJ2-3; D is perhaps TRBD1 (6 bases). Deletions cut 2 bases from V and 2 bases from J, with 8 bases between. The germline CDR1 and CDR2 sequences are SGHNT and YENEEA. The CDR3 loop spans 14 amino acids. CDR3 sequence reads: CASSLQGYTDTQYF. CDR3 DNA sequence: TGTGCCAGCAGCTTACAGGGGTACACAGATACGCAGTATTTT.

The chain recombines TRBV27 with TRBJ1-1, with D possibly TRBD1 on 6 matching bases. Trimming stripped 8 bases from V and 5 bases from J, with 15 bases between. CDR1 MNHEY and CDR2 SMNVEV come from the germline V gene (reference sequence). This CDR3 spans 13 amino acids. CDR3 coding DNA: TGTGCCAGCTGTTCGAACAGGGCTACTGAAGCTTTCTTT. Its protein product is CASCSNRATEAFF.

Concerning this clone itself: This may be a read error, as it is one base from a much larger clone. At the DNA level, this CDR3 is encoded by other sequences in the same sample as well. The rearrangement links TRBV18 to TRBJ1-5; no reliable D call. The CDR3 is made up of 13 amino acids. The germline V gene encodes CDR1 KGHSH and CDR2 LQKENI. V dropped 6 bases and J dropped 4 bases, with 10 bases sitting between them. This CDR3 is CASSPGENQPQHF. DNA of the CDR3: TGTGCCAGCTCGCCGGGAGAAAATCAGCCCCAGCATTTT.

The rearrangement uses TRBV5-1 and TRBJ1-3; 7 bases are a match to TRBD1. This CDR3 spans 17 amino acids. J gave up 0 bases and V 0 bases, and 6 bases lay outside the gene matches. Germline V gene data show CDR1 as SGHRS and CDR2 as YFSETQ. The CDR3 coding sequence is TGCGCCAGCAGCTTGGAGGGACAGAGCCTCTCTGGAAACACCATATATTTT. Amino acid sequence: CASSLEGQSLSGNTIYF.

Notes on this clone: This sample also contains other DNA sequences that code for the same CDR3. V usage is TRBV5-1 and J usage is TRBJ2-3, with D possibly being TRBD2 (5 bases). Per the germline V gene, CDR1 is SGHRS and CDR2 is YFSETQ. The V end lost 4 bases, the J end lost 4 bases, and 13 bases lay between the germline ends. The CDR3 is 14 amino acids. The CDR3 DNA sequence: TGCGCCAGCAGCCTGGGCCCCGGGGCAGATACGCAGTATTTT. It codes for CASSLGPGADTQYF. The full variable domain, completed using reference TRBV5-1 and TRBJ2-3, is KAGVTQTPRYLIKTRGQQVTLSCSPISGHRSVSWYQQTPGQGLQFLFEYFSETQRNKGNFPGRFSGRQFSNSRSEMNVSTLELGDSALYLCASSLGPGADTQYFGPGTRLTVL.

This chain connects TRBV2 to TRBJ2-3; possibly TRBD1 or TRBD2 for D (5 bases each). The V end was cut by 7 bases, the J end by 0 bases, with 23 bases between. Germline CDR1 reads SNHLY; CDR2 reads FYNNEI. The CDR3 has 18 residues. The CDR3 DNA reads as TGTGCCAGCACCACTCCCCCGGGGCCCCGTAGGAGCACAGATACGCAGTATTTT. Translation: CASTTPPGPRRSTDTQYF. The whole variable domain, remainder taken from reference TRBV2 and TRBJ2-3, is EPEVTQTPSHQVTQMGQEVILRCVPISNHLYFYWYRQILGQKVEFLVSFYNNEISEKSEIFDDQFSVERPDGSNFTLKIRSTKLEDSAMYFCASTTPPGPRRSTDTQYFGPGTRLTVL.

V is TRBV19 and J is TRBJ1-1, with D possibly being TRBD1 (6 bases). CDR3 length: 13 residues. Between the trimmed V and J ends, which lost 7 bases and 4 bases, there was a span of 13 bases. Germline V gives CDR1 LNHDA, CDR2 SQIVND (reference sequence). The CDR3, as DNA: TGTGCCAGTATCCTTTTAGGGGGCACTGAAGCTTTCTTT. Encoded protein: CASILLGGTEAFF.

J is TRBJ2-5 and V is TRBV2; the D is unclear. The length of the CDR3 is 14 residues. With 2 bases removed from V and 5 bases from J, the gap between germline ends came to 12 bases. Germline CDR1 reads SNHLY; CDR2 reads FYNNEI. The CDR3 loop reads CASSENSLSETQYF. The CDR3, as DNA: TGTGCCAGCAGTGAAAACAGTCTATCGGAGACCCAGTACTTC.

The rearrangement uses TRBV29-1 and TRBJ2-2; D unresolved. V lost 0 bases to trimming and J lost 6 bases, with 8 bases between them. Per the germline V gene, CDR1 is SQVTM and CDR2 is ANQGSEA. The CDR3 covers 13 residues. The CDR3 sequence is CSVEDLWAGELFF. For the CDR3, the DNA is TGCAGCGTTGAAGATCTCTGGGCCGGGGAGCTGTTTTTT.

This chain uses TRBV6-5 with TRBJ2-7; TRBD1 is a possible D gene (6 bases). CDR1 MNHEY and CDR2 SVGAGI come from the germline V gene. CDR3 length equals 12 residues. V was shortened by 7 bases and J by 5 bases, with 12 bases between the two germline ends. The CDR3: CASKGELHEQYF. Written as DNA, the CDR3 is TGTGCCAGCAAGGGGGAGCTCCACGAGCAGTACTTC.

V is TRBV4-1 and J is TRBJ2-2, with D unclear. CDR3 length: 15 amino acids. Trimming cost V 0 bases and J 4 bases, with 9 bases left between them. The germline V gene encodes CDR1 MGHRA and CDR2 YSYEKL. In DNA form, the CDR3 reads TGCGCCAGCAGCCAAGATCGGACGACCACCGGGGAGCTGTTTTTT. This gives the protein CASSQDRTTTGELFF.

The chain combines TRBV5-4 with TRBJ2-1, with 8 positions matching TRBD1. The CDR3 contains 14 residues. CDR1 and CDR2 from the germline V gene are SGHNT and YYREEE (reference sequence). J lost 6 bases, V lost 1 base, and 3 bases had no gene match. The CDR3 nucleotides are TGTGCCAGCAGCTTGCCGGACAGGGTCAATGAGCAGTTCTTC. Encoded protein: CASSLPDRVNEQFF.

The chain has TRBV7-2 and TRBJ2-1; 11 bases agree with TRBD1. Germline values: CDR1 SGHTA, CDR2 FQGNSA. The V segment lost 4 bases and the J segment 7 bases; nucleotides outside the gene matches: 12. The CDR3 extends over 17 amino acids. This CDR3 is CASSYPLGQGVINEQFF. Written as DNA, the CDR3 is TGTGCCAGCAGCTATCCCCTGGGACAGGGGGTTATTAATGAGCAGTTCTTC.